This T cell receptor beta chain originates from a study of blood T cell repertoires in COVID-19. The sample holds a few counts of this clone. Assignments of participants to cohorts depended upon their own reported clinical history. The CDR3 contains 15 residues. V lost 3 bases, J lost 2 bases, and 4 bases stayed unmatched. The germline V gene has CDR1 SGHRS and CDR2 YFSETQ. Sequencing was performed with immunoSEQ multiplex PCR; in TCRdb, only in-frame clones are kept and a portion is missing. The table lists roughly 300,000 clones, approximately 84% of them singletons. This sequence joins TRBV5-1 and TRBJ1-3; 8 nucleotides agree with TRBD1. The specimen sequenced was PBMCs or T cells enriched from blood (not recorded which). This receptor was obtained from a woman aged 18-29 years who had recovered from COVID-19. Written as DNA, the CDR3 is TGCGCCAGCAGCTCGGGGGGACAGGCTGGAAACACCATATATTTT. Its protein is CASSSGGQAGNTIYF.